In its sample, the clone carrying this TCR beta chain was seen a few times. The sample originates from a study of blood T cells in healthy people across ages. Investigators took around 10 milliliters of peripheral blood from every donor. Next came a second PCR, run for about 7 to 12 cycles, which used a sample-barcoded 5' primer along with a J-beta primer mix. TCRdb re-analysed the 5' RACE reads in MiXCR, keeping a single row per CDR3 protein. The sample lists over a million distinct CDR3 sequences; roughly 45% were seen once. This CDR3 spans 13 amino acids. The germline CDR1 and CDR2 sequences are SNHLY and FYNNEI. The V and J ends lost 3 bases and 13 bases respectively, with 16 bases between them.

This TCR was sampled from an older woman in good health. The sample taken for sequencing was blood. This sequence joins TRBV2 and TRBJ2-4; a possible D gene is TRBD2 (6 bases). CDR3 in amino acids: CASSEIRGREQYF. CDR3 coding DNA: TGTGCCAGCAGTGAGATCCGGGGTCGGGAGCAGTACTTC.